This entry features one T cell receptor (beta chain) sequence. What this receptor recognizes is not known. No quality values exist for individual bases; no much larger clone is one base distant. These data come from a study of blood T cell repertoires in COVID-19 (TCRdb year 2020). In the study overall: Collaborator samples came from the United States, Italy and Spain and covered acute and convalescent phases of COVID-19. The material from the prospective study consisted of cDNA or gDNA derived from T cells, B-cell-depleted T cells, or PBMCs. The dataset comprised deeply sampled blood TCRbeta repertoires from subjects exposed to, actively infected with, or recovered from COVID-19. The repertoires were released in a freely available public database intended as a resource for research on the immune response to SARS-CoV-2. Samples came from the ongoing ImmuneRACE study (first 160 participants) plus 1,254 subjects from 6 global collaborators. The sample metadata nearly always contained a de-identified subject ID, COVID-19 status, age in years and sex. HLA class I and class II types, where available, came from metadata supplied by the sample provider rather than from assay-based typing.

What the work shows at the level of the full study, not this receptor alone: Clinical and demographic metadata were provided uncurated, with the amount varying by source and participant.

Another Seattle source contributed samples from volunteer blood donors who had recovered from COVID-19. The collaborating institutions used their own protocols to collect whole blood in K2EDTA tubes. For TCRbeta analysis, collaborators shipped samples as frozen whole blood, isolated PBMCs, or DNA extracted from either of those sample types. TCRbeta CDR3 regions were amplified from genomic DNA using the immunoSEQ Assay, a bias-controlled multiplex PCR. Per the authors' processing: Within the assay, amplification of reference gene primers was used to estimate how many nucleated cells each sample contained. To quantify the absolute abundance of each unique TCRbeta CDR3 rearrangement, sequence reads were collapsed and filtered. For each sample, productive Simpson clonality was calculated as the square root of Simpson's diversity index across productive rearrangements. What TCRdb holds here is the immuneACCESS table cut down to in-frame rearrangements. Part of the clones is not present; checked against another copy, under half of the missing clones reflect an unresolved V gene, and the others are unexplained. That table gives V, J and clone size, and the DNA gave D and trimming. For this sample the table gives about 340,000 clones, of which more than 75% were detected only once. The biggest ten clones account for approximately 3.5% of the sample.

The CDR3, from cysteine to phenylalanine, totals 15 residues. Of all the DNA, just the CDR3 is kept, 45 bases in frame from base 1. V and J lose 1 base and 7 bases, and a span of 14 bases separates them. For CDR1 and CDR2, the germline V gene (reference sequence) lists LNHDA and SQIVND. The receptor chain draws on TRBV19 and TRBJ1-5, with no D gene named confidently. Sequenced input: peripheral blood. This TCR came from a woman in her late teens or twenties who had recovered from COVID-19. The CDR3 protein sequence reads: CASSIVKESGQPQHF. The nucleotide sequence reads as follows: TGTGCCAGTAGTATAGTAAAGGAATCCGGGCAGCCCCAGCATTTT.